What follows is one TCR beta chain and its context. This specimen belongs to a study of Ad26.COV2.S vaccination and SARS-CoV-2 variants. Study-wide context: Doses of Ad26.COV2.S were injected into muscle once or twice, 56 days apart.

Indicated treatment: some 19 received Ad26.COV2.S at low or high dose, single or two shots; about 5 received placebo; per-sample allocation not given. Samples were taken on day 63 after the first vaccine or placebo injection. In germline, CDR1 is GTSNPN, CDR2 SVGIG (reference sequence). CDR3 length: 13 residues. Trimming cost V 4 bases and J 4 bases, with 14 bases left between them. The assay was immunoSEQ multiplex PCR, and TCRdb's table has in-frame clones only and misses some. The data show around 300,000 clones, with 88% seen just once and 6.4% held by the top ten. The chain is built from TRBV30 and TRBJ2-7; D remains unclear. The TCR originated in a person aged 18-60 years who received the Ad26.COV2.S COVID-19 vaccine or a placebo. The sequencing here drew on peripheral blood, taken in a trial of Ad26.COV2.S vaccine versus placebo. The CDR3: CAWNYGLGYEQYF. The CDR3 DNA follows: TGTGCCTGGAACTACGGGTTAGGGTACGAGCAGTACTTC.